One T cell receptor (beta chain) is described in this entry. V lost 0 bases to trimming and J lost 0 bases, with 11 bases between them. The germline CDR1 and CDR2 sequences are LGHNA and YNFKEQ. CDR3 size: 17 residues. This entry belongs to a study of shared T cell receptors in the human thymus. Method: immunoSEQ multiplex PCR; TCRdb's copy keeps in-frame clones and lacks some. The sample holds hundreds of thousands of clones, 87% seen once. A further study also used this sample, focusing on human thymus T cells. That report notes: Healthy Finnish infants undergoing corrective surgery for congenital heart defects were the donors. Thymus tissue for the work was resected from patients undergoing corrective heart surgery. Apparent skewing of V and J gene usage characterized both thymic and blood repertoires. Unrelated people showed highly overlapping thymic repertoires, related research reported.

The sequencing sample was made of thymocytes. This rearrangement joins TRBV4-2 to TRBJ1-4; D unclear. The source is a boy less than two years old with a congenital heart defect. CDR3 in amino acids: CASSQDSASATNEKLFF. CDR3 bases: TGTGCCAGCAGCCAAGATAGTGCGAGCGCAACTAATGAAAAACTGTTTTTT.